These T cell receptor beta chains were read from a single sample in a study of graft-versus-host responses after intestinal transplantation. Some clones are missing from TCRdb's copy, which holds only in-frame ones; the method was immunoSEQ multiplex PCR. The table has about 130,000 clones, 90% to 95% seen once. For these receptors, no antigen is known. Sample: unstimulated CD4+ T cells sorted from spleen or lymph node cells, taken before intestinal transplant. All receptors derive from a human donor who received an intestinal transplant. Each CDR3 is given with its conserved first and last residue. D genes are given only for firm matches. Rows may omit the clone size; those that give it use once, few, many or a size class.

>TRBV11-2|TRBJ1-1|NA|NA
CASSLDQVGRGAFF
TGTGCCAGCAGCTTAGATCAGGTAGGGAGGGGAGCTTTCTTT
>TRBV5-1|TRBJ2-3|NA|NA
CASSSRAMGVTDTQYF
TGCGCCAGCAGCTCCCGAGCTATGGGGGTCACAGATACGCAGTATTTT
>TRBV5-1|TRBJ1-4|NA|few
CASSFKGLDEKLFF
TGCGCCAGCAGCTTTAAGGGATTAGATGAAAAACTGTTTTTT
>TRBV14|TRBJ1-2|NA|NA
CASSQELGYGYTF
TGTGCCAGCAGCCAAGAATTGGGGTACGGCTACACCTTC
>TRBV7-2|TRBJ1-2|TRBD1|NA
CASSPQTGRDNYGYTF
TGTGCCAGCAGCCCTCAGACAGGGCGAGATAACTATGGCTACACCTTC
>TRBV4-1|TRBJ1-3|NA|NA
CASSTGPGNTIYF
TGCGCCAGCAGCACGGGACCTGGAAACACCATATATTTT
>TRBV11-3|TRBJ2-5|NA|NA
CASSLGYQETQYF
TGTGCCAGCAGCTTGGGGTACCAAGAGACCCAGTACTTC
>TRBV18|TRBJ1-1|TRBD1|NA
CASSPGQGARTEAFF
TGTGCCAGCTCACCCGGACAGGGGGCTCGCACTGAAGCTTTCTTT
>TRBV29-1|TRBJ2-4|NA|NA
CSVEEKLLPLTKNIQYF
TGCAGCGTTGAAGAGAAACTCCTCCCCCTCACCAAAAACATTCAGTACTTC
>TRBV25-1|TRBJ1-5|TRBD1|NA
CASRDRGNEPQHF
TGTGCCAGCAGAGACAGGGGAAATGAGCCCCAGCATTTT
>TRBV11-3|TRBJ2-7|NA|once
CASSLDVPTDPYEQYF
TGTGCCAGCAGCTTAGATGTCCCTACAGACCCTTACGAGCAGTACTTC
>TRBV5-8|TRBJ2-3|NA|NA
CASSRREDTQYF
TGTGCCAGCAGCCGTCGCGAAGATACGCAGTATTTT
>TRBV5-1|TRBJ2-1|TRBD2|NA
CASSLGGTSGGSSYNEQFF
TGCGCCAGCAGCTTGGGGGGGACTAGCGGGGGTAGCTCCTACAATGAGCAGTTCTTC
>TRBV6-5|TRBJ1-3|NA|NA
CASSYSGGTLANTIYF
TGTGCCAGCAGTTACTCGGGGGGAACCCTTGCGAACACCATATATTTT
>TRBV10-1|TRBJ2-1|TRBD2|once
CASSESMLAGGPHFNEQFF
TGCGCCAGCAGTGAGTCGATGTTAGCGGGGGGGCCCCACTTCAATGAGCAGTTCTTC
>TRBV19|TRBJ2-2|NA|NA
CASTWGTRITGELFF
TGTGCCAGTACCTGGGGAACGAGGATAACCGGGGAGCTGTTTTTT
>TRBV7-9|TRBJ1-3|NA|once
CASSLRGISGNTIYF
TGTGCCAGCAGTCTTAGGGGAATCTCTGGAAACACCATATATTTT
>TRBV10-1|TRBJ2-3|TRBD2|NA
CASSERGGLNTDTQYF
TGCGCCAGCAGTGAGCGGGGGGGCCTTAACACAGATACGCAGTATTTT
>TRBV14|TRBJ1-2|NA|NA
CASSQGLGGYTF
TGTGCCAGCAGCCAGGGATTGGGCGGCTACACCTTC
>TRBV9|TRBJ1-5|NA|NA
CASSVSGRLNQPQHF
TGTGCCAGCAGCGTTTCTGGACGGCTCAATCAGCCCCAGCATTTT
>TRBV2|TRBJ2-2|NA|NA
CASSVKQGPGELFF
TGTGCCAGCAGTGTAAAACAGGGCCCCGGGGAGCTGTTTTTT
>TRBV19|TRBJ2-7|NA|NA
CASSGQKRYEQYF
TGTGCCAGTTCCGGACAGAAAAGGTACGAGCAGTACTTC
>TRBV9|TRBJ1-4|NA|NA
CASSPTDILYEKLFF
TGTGCCAGCAGCCCAACCGACATCCTGTATGAAAAACTGTTTTTT
>TRBV29-1|TRBJ1-2|NA|NA
CSVGAFQKGEGYTF
TGCAGCGTTGGGGCCTTCCAGAAAGGTGAAGGCTACACCTTC
>TRBV7-3|TRBJ1-1|NA|NA
CASSQMENTEAFF
TGTGCCAGCAGCCAGATGGAGAACACTGAAGCTTTCTTT
>TRBV11-3|TRBJ1-6|TRBD1|NA
CASSLDLGTGSYNSPLHF
TGTGCCAGCAGCTTAGATCTCGGGACAGGCTCCTATAATTCACCCCTCCACTTT
>TRBV29-1|TRBJ1-4|TRBD1|NA
CSVDGQGGKLFF
TGCAGCGTTGACGGACAGGGTGGAAAACTGTTTTTT
>TRBV10-1|TRBJ1-6|NA|NA
CASCGLDRWGPKSSYNSPLHF
TGCGCCAGCTGTGGACTCGACAGGTGGGGCCCTAAGAGCTCCTATAATTCACCCCTCCACTTT
>TRBV19|TRBJ2-7|TRBD1|NA
CASSIAAGGWYEQYF
TGTGCCAGTAGTATAGCCGCAGGGGGCTGGTACGAGCAGTACTTC
>TRBV6-1|TRBJ1-3|NA|NA
CAREGRRDTIYF
TGTGCCAGAGAGGGCAGGAGGGACACCATATATTTT
>TRBV19|TRBJ1-2|TRBD1|NA
CASSFLTGNYGYTF
TGTGCCAGTAGTTTTTTGACAGGGAACTATGGCTACACCTTC